The 13 T cell receptor beta chains below come from one sample, sequenced in a study of regulatory T cells in long-lasting Graves disease. As for time point: persistent/refractory GD, antithyroid drugs over 5 years with positive TRAb. With RNA extracted from PBMCs as input, the TCR library was made. According to the study, TCR beta libraries were built with iRepertoire HTBI primers and CDR3-region Arm-PCR. Using its own MiXCR run on the multiplex PCR reads, TCRdb lists one record per CDR3 protein. The sample consists of a few hundred thousand distinct CDR3 sequences, roughly 24% of them appearing once. Sequences were derived from peripheral blood mononuclear cells (PBMCs), sampled when the disease was refractory, from a patient treated with antithyroid drugs. The source is a woman aged 35 to 49 with Graves disease.

This clonotype was seen a few times. CDR3 sequence reads: CASSLSWGQPQHF. The CDR3 coding sequence is TGCGCCAGCAGCCTTTCATGGGGGCAGCCCCAGCATTTT. The chain joins TRBV4-1 to TRBJ1-5, with D possibly being TRBD1 (5 bases). Germline V lookup: CDR1 MGHRA, CDR2 YSYEKL. The CDR3 is 13 residues long. Trimming removed 4 bases from V and 7 bases from J, with 11 bases in between.

Of note for this clonotype: With a much larger clone just one base away, this may be a read error. In DNA form, the CDR3 reads TGTGCCAGCACCAACAGGGGACAAGGGACCCAGTACTTC. Translation: CASTNRGQGTQYF. V gene TRBV3-1 combines with J gene TRBJ2-5, with 7 bases aligning to TRBD1. The germline CDR1 and CDR2 sequences are LGHDT and YNNKEL (reference sequence). The CDR3 totals 13 residues.

The chain employs TRBV6-1 and TRBJ2-7, with 9 positions matching TRBD1. J gave up 3 bases and V 6 bases, and 9 bases lay outside the gene matches. CDR1 is MNHNS, CDR2 SASEGT, per germline. The CDR3 loop spans 15 amino acids. CDR3 DNA: TGTGCCAGCAGCGTAGCCGGGACAGGGAACTACGAGCAGTACTTC. Amino acids: CASSVAGTGNYEQYF.

This chain connects TRBV10-3 to TRBJ1-1, with D possibly matching TRBD1 (5 bases). CDR1 is ENHRY, CDR2 SYGVKD, per germline. V gave up 7 bases and J gave up 5 bases, with 14 bases separating them. The CDR3 is 13 residues long. DNA for the CDR3: TGTGCCATCACGTGGCCAGGGAGTACTGAAGCTTTCTTT. Translation: CAITWPGSTEAFF.

Notes on this clonotype: This may stem from a read error, because a much larger clone lies one nucleotide away. The J gene is TRBJ2-5, the V gene TRBV6-1, with D hard to call. This CDR3 has 13 amino acids. With 5 bases removed from V and 5 bases from J, the gap between germline ends came to 12 bases. The germline gives CDR1 MNHNS, CDR2 SASEGT. The CDR3 reads CASSHPLWETQYF. The CDR3 nucleotides read TGTGCCAGCAGTCACCCTCTTTGGGAGACCCAGTACTTC.

A word on this clonotype: Since a much larger clone is just one base distant, this may be a read error. The V gene is TRBV27, the J gene TRBJ1-5; D is ambiguous. The CDR3 sequence is 12 residues long. Germline lookup yields CDR1 MNHEY and CDR2 SMNVEV (reference sequence). CDR3 amino acids: CASSIKGQSQHF. The CDR3 DNA is TGTGCCAGCAGTATTAAGGGTCAGTCCCAGCATTTT.

This clonotype was seen more than once but under ten times. The chain combines TRBV19 with TRBJ2-2; D is ambiguous. V shed 6 bases and J shed 6 bases, with 17 bases lying between them. This CDR3 comprises 15 residues. Germline-derived CDR1 and CDR2 are LNHDA and SQIVND (reference sequence). The CDR3: CASRQPPKGAGELFF. As DNA, the CDR3 is TGTGCCAGTAGACAGCCTCCGAAGGGCGCCGGGGAGCTGTTTTTT.

Notes on this clonotype: A far bigger clonotype differs at one base, so this is likely a read error. The chain couples TRBV10-3 to TRBJ2-7; 7 nucleotides line up with TRBD2. The CDR3 sequence is 15 residues long. V gave up 3 bases and J gave up 1 base; unmatched junction bases: 6. Germline V gene data show CDR1 as ENHRY and CDR2 as SYGVKD. The CDR3 region has the DNA TGTGCCATCAGTGACCGGCTAGCGGTATCCTACGAGCAGTACTTC. It is translated as CAISDRLAVSYEQYF.

This clonotype was recorded at least ten times. The chain couples TRBV11-2 to TRBJ2-7; a possible D gene is TRBD1 (6 bases). Trimming removed 7 bases at V and 5 bases at J, with 12 bases between. The germline V gene encodes CDR1 SGHAT and CDR2 FQNNGV. The CDR3 runs to 12 residues. The CDR3 nucleotides are TGTGCCAGCACTCAGGGGTCCCACGAGCAGTACTTC. Translation gives CASTQGSHEQYF.

This clonotype came up many times. This chain links TRBV28 with TRBJ1-1, with TRBD1 matching over 8 bases. Germline V gives CDR1 MDHEN, CDR2 SYDVKM. The CDR3 is 14 residues long. Unmatched junction bases numbered 2, after V lost 5 bases and J lost 0 bases. DNA for the CDR3: TGTGCCAGCAGTGAACAGGGGGTGAACACTGAAGCTTTCTTT. As protein: CASSEQGVNTEAFF.

On this clonotype: Just one base apart from a much larger clone, this may be a read error. This chain links TRBV27 with TRBJ2-3; D uncertain. Germline CDR1 and CDR2: MNHEY and SMNVEV (reference sequence). Trimming left V 5 bases short and J 2 bases short, with 5 bases between. The CDR3 is 12 amino acids. CDR3 amino acids: CASSGITDTQYF. The CDR3 nucleotides read TGTGCCAGCAGTGGGATCACAGATACGCAGTATTTT.

The sample holds a few counts of this clonotype. The chain links TRBV5-1 to TRBJ2-7, with 12 bases that match TRBD2. The CDR3 extends over 17 amino acids. CDR1 and CDR2 (germline): SGHRS, YFSETQ. V shed 4 bases, J shed 0 bases, and the junction held 8 bases outside the gene matches. This CDR3 reads CASSTAGTSGHSYEQYF. CDR3 nucleotide sequence: TGCGCCAGCAGCACCGCCGGGACTAGCGGGCACTCCTACGAGCAGTACTTC. Together with reference TRBV5-1 and TRBJ2-7, the CDR3 gives the full variable domain: KAGVTQTPRYLIKTRGQQVTLSCSPISGHRSVSWYQQTPGQGLQFLFEYFSETQRNKGNFPGRFSGRQFSNSRSEMNVSTLELGDSALYLCASSTAGTSGHSYEQYFGPGTRLTVT.

The rearrangement uses TRBV28 and TRBJ2-7, with a weak D call TRBD1 (7 bases). V lost 6 bases and J 2 bases, leaving 20 bases between the germline ends. Germline V lookup: CDR1 MDHEN, CDR2 SYDVKM. This CDR3 has 16 residues. CDR3 in amino acids: CASSPGPAGQPYEQYF. CDR3 in DNA: TGTGCCAGCAGCCCTGGCCCTGCGGGACAGCCCTACGAGCAGTACTTC.